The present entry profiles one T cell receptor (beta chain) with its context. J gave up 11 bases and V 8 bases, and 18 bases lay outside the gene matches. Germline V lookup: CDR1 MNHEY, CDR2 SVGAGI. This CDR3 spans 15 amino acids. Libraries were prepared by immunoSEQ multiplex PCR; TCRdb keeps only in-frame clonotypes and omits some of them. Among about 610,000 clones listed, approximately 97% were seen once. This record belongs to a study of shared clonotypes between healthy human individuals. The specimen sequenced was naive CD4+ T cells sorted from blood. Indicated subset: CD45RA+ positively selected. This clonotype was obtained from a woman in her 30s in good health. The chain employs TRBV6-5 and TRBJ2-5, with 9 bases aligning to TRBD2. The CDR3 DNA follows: TGTGCCAGCGGGACAACTAGCGGGTTGCCTCGTGAGCAGTACTTC. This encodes CASGTTSGLPREQYF.